This T cell receptor beta chain was sequenced for a study of T-cell reconstitution after alpha-beta-depleted transplantation in children. Study results and limitations: Reportedly, alpha-beta T cells present about two months post-transplant originated from several hundred expanded clones of graft origin. Surviving recipient cells, namely T cells and thymic progenitors, were the source of high day-60 TCRbeta diversity in some patients. T-cell counts and diversity were attributed mostly to newly produced T cells one year after transplant.

This clonotype was counted between two and nine times. Its antigen is still unknown. V lost 2 bases to trimming and J lost 6 bases; unmatched junction nucleotides: 5. The CDR3 consists of 14 residues. Germline CDR1 reads LGHDT; CDR2 reads YNNKEL (reference sequence). For TCRbeta, the library was prepared with unique molecular identifiers. TCRdb reprocessed the PCR reads via MiXCR and lists one record per CDR3 protein. In the table there are approximately 500,000 distinct CDR3 sequences, under 12% of which are singletons. The TCR comes from a child aged 2 to 15 with inherited bone marrow failure, due to receive a stem cell transplant. The V and J genes are TRBV3-1 and TRBJ2-7; the match to TRBD2 covers 9 bases. The sequencing here drew on PBMCs, taken before TCRalphabeta/CD19-depleted stem cell transplant. The CDR3 spells CASSQNSGSGEQYF. CDR3 nucleotides: TGTGCCAGCAGCCAAAATAGCGGGAGCGGCGAGCAGTACTTC.